What follows are 21 T cell receptor beta chains derived from one specimen sequenced in a study of T cells after yellow fever vaccination (dated by TCRdb to between 2017 and 2020). The sample's treatment or condition label, decoded: live attenuated yellow fever vaccine strain. Libraries were built with 5' RACE. The instrument given in TCRdb is Illumina HiSeq 2500. TCRdb ran its own pipeline on the public reads, namely fastp trimming at Q25 and MiXCR clone calling, and kept in-frame beta chains. Rows are combined by CDR3 protein, so each entry shows the most common genes and DNA. The sample table holds hundreds of thousands of distinct CDR3 sequences, of which 17% were seen once. Of the sample, 17% falls within the top ten clones. Sequencing was performed on PBMCs, taken around 5 days after the first yellow fever vaccination. These receptors were taken from a man aged 18 to 29 who received the YFV17D yellow fever vaccine.

There are many counts of this clonotype. V is TRBV4-2 and J is TRBJ2-7; 9 bases map to TRBD1. The J segment lost 6 bases and the V segment lost 4 bases, leaving 10 bases of the junction unmatched. The CDR3 extends over 15 amino acids. Germline CDR1 LGHNA, CDR2 YNFKEQ. The CDR3 sequence: CASSPETGGVGEQYF. As DNA, the CDR3 is TGTGCCAGCAGCCCAGAGACAGGGGGAGTGGGCGAGCAGTACTTC.

The genes are TRBV7-8 and TRBJ1-1; possible D gene TRBD1, 5 bases. CDR3 length equals 13 residues. Per germline, CDR1 SGHVS and CDR2 FQNEAQ. Trimming left V 5 bases short and J 8 bases short, with 15 bases between. The CDR3 DNA reads as TGTGCCAGCAGCCGGCGACGGGACGACGAAGCTTTCTTT. This gives the protein CASSRRRDDEAFF.

This CDR3 is CASSLGLAHTQYF. In DNA, the CDR3 is TGTGCCAGCAGTTTAGGACTAGCCCATACGCAGTATTTT. J is TRBJ2-3 and V is TRBV12-3 or TRBV12-4, with 7 bases aligning to TRBD2. The CDR3 consists of 13 residues. The J segment lost 7 bases and the V segment lost 1 base, leaving 2 bases of the junction unmatched.

A few counts support this clonotype. The chain has TRBV14 and TRBJ2-7, with 11 bases that match TRBD2. J lost 7 bases, V lost 4 bases, and 6 bases had no gene match. Looked up from germline, CDR1 is SGHDN and CDR2 is FVKESK. The CDR3 loop spans 14 amino acids. CDR3 nucleotide sequence: TGTGCCAGCAGCCTAGCGGGGGGGCCGGGAGAGCAGTACTTC. It specifies CASSLAGGPGEQYF.

The chain couples TRBV4-1 to TRBJ2-1, with 13 positions matching TRBD2. Germline loops: CDR1 MGHRA, CDR2 YSYEKL. The CDR3 runs to 15 residues. After removal of 3 bases from V and 9 bases from J, the junction contained 5 bases not matched to a gene. The chain's CDR3 is CASSHLGTSGVEQFF. The CDR3 DNA reads TGCGCCAGCAGCCACCTTGGGACTAGCGGGGTTGAGCAGTTCTTC.

This clonotype was seen only a few times. This chain uses TRBV6-1 with TRBJ1-4; D gene uncertain. There are 14 residues in the CDR3. V lost 6 bases and J 0 bases, leaving 8 bases between the germline ends. Germline assignment: CDR1 MNHNS and CDR2 SASEGT. This CDR3 is CASRPGATNEKLFF. CDR3 coding DNA: TGTGCCAGCAGACCAGGTGCAACTAATGAAAAACTGTTTTTT.

The chain combines TRBV20-1 with TRBJ2-4, with 7 bases identical to TRBD1. This CDR3 is built from 13 residues. Germline trimming cut 8 bases from V and 4 bases from J; bases unmatched to any gene: 8. CDR1 DFQATT and CDR2 SNEGSKA come from the germline V gene (reference sequence). This chain's CDR3 is CSSRWTGKNIQYF. In nucleotides, the CDR3 is TGCAGTTCGCGTTGGACAGGAAAAAACATTCAGTACTTC.

The J gene is TRBJ2-5, the V gene TRBV7-9; 7 positions match TRBD2. Per the germline V gene, CDR1 is SEHNR and CDR2 is FQNEAQ (reference sequence). The junction had 13 bases not matched to a gene; V was cut back by 1 base and J by 5 bases. The CDR3 is 17 residues long. CDR3 sequence (DNA): TGTGCCAGCAGCTTAGATGGTCCAGCGGGGTCGTTGGAGACCCAGTACTTC. This gives the protein CASSLDGPAGSLETQYF.

The chain has TRBV12-3 or TRBV12-4 and TRBJ2-1, with a possible D match to TRBD1 (5 bases). This CDR3 comprises 13 residues. Between the trimmed V and J ends, which lost 4 bases and 6 bases, there was a span of 10 bases. The chain's CDR3 is CASSWSGANEQFF. In nucleotides, the CDR3 is TGTGCCAGCAGTTGGAGTGGGGCCAATGAGCAGTTCTTC.

This rearrangement joins TRBV28 to TRBJ2-7; D possibly corresponds to TRBD2 (5 bases). The germline CDR1 and CDR2 sequences are MDHEN and SYDVKM. V was trimmed by 2 bases and J by 6 bases, leaving 14 bases between them. The CDR3 length is 14 residues. Written as DNA, the CDR3 is TGTGCCAGCAGTTTAGGAGAGGGATTACGCGAGCAGTACTTC. This gives the protein CASSLGEGLREQYF. The variable domain in full, with the rest retrieved from reference TRBV28 and TRBJ2-7, is DVKVTQSSRYLVKRTGEKVFLECVQDMDHENMFWYRQDPGLGLRLIYFSYDVKMKEKGDIPEGYSVSREKKERFSLILESASTNQTSMYLCASSLGEGLREQYFGPGTRLTVT.

This clonotype showed up just a few times. This chain connects TRBV4-1 to TRBJ2-3; a possible D gene is TRBD2 (6 bases). Germline V gene lookup returns CDR1 MGHRA and CDR2 YSYEKL. CDR3 size: 17 residues. V lost 1 base to trimming and J lost 0 bases, with 14 bases between them. The chain's CDR3 is CASSQVSGFSSTDTQYF. The CDR3 nucleotides are TGCGCCAGCAGCCAAGTCAGCGGGTTTTCTAGCACAGATACGCAGTATTTT.

In this sample, this clonotype turned up a few times. The CDR3 reads CASSPSFGYEQYF. In DNA, the CDR3 is TGCGCCAGCAGCCCGTCTTTCGGCTACGAGCAGTACTTC. V is TRBV4-3 and J is TRBJ2-7; D is unresolved. The CDR3 length is 13 residues. V was cut by 4 bases and J by 3 bases, with 10 bases left in between. From germline, CDR1 is LGHNA and CDR2 YSLEER.

This clonotype was counted only a few times. J is TRBJ2-2 and V is TRBV9; possible D gene TRBD2, 6 bases. The CDR3 spans 12 residues. From germline, CDR1 is SGDLS and CDR2 YYNGEE. Trimming removed 4 bases from V and 9 bases from J, with 10 bases in between. CDR3 loop: CASSRGSRELFF. The DNA for the CDR3 is TGTGCCAGCAGCCGGGGGTCCCGGGAGCTGTTTTTT.

The V and J genes are TRBV7-2 and TRBJ1-5; D not certain. Per germline, CDR1 SGHTA and CDR2 FQGNSA. The CDR3 spans 13 residues. The ends were cut back, 1 base at V and 7 bases at J, with 8 bases in the middle. The CDR3 reads CASSLEQRQPQHF. In DNA, the CDR3 is TGTGCCAGCAGCTTAGAACAGCGGCAGCCCCAGCATTTT.

This clonotype was observed a few times. The chain has TRBV7-6 and TRBJ2-7, with 14 nucleotides matching TRBD2. Germline CDR1 SGHVS, CDR2 FNYEAQ. After removal of 3 bases from V and 5 bases from J, the junction contained 6 bases not matched to a gene. This CDR3 is 16 amino acids long. The CDR3 sequence: CASSLGPGLAGDEQYF. CDR3 nucleotide sequence: TGTGCCAGCAGCTTGGGACCGGGACTAGCGGGGGACGAGCAGTACTTC.

This chain links TRBV2 with TRBJ2-1; D gene unclear. Germline CDR1 and CDR2: SNHLY and FYNNEI. Deletions cut 5 bases from V and 9 bases from J, with 14 bases between. The CDR3 totals 13 residues. CDR3 in amino acids: CASSTSYDGEQFF. The DNA for the CDR3 is TGTGCCAGCAGTACCTCTTATGATGGTGAGCAGTTCTTC. Full variable domain (remainder filled in from reference TRBV2 and TRBJ2-1): EPEVTQTPSHQVTQMGQEVILRCVPISNHLYFYWYRQILGQKVEFLVSFYNNEISEKSEIFDDQFSVERPDGSNFTLKIRSTKLEDSAMYFCASSTSYDGEQFFGPGTRLTVL.

The chain couples TRBV14 to TRBJ1-6; 9 bases map to TRBD1. J was trimmed by 9 bases and V by 4 bases; bases with no gene match: 7. CDR1 is SGHDN, CDR2 FVKESK, per germline. There are 15 residues in the CDR3. The CDR3 reads CASSPDRGAGSPLHF. The CDR3 DNA sequence: TGTGCCAGCAGCCCGGACAGGGGAGCTGGTTCACCCCTCCACTTT.

This clonotype was seen a few times. The CDR3 loop is CASSLLEENFYNSPLHF. CDR3 nucleotide sequence: TGTGCCAGCAGCCTCTTGGAGGAAAATTTCTATAATTCACCCCTCCACTTT. The chain uses TRBV2 and TRBJ1-6, with D unresolved. The CDR3 runs 17 residues. Germline lookup yields CDR1 SNHLY and CDR2 FYNNEI. The ends were cut back, 6 bases at V and 3 bases at J, with 18 bases in the middle.

This clonotype was seen only a few times. The chain links TRBV3-1 to TRBJ1-2; D is ambiguous. Germline assignment: CDR1 LGHDT and CDR2 YNNKEL (reference sequence). The CDR3 contains 14 residues. V dropped 0 bases and J dropped 4 bases, with 9 bases sitting between them. CDR3 region: CASSQDYRPYGYTF. The CDR3 DNA reads as TGTGCCAGCAGCCAAGACTACAGACCCTATGGCTACACCTTC.

This clonotype was observed a handful of times. The rearrangement joins TRBV20-1 to TRBJ1-5, with 7 bases matching TRBD1. The CDR3 extends over 15 amino acids. From germline, CDR1 is DFQATT and CDR2 SNEGSKA (reference sequence). The trim removed 1 base at V and 6 bases at J, leaving 9 bases unmatched. The CDR3 nucleotides are TGCAGTGCTAGAGCGTCATGGAGGGGGCCTCAGCCCCAGCATTTT. It translates to CSARASWRGPQPQHF.

This clonotype showed up just a few times. The chain has TRBV7-2 and TRBJ2-3; no clear D. Germline loops: CDR1 SGHTA, CDR2 FQGNSA. Trimming took off 4 bases at V and 2 bases at J, with 10 bases between the two ends. The CDR3 length is 14 residues. The CDR3 region has the DNA TGTGCCAGCAGCTCCTATACTATCACAGATACGCAGTATTTT. This codes for CASSSYTITDTQYF.